This is a list of T cell receptor beta chains from one sample in a study of shared clonotypes between healthy human individuals. Sequencing was performed with immunoSEQ multiplex PCR; in TCRdb, only in-frame clones are kept and a portion is missing. The sample has over 2 million clones, 95% seen once. Sequencing input: naive CD4+ T cells sorted from blood. The source is a man aged 18 to 29 in good health. The CDR3 runs from the conserved cysteine through the conserved F or W. The order of the fields is V gene, clone size, CDR3 protein. Part of the rows lack a size; the others show once, few, many or a class for expanded clones.

TRBV5-1 | . | CASSPGTSWETQYF
TRBV6-5 | . | CASSRGDRGYGYTF
TRBV4-3 | . | CASSRRPGLAGEVPSTDTQYF
TRBV6-5 | . | CASSHRRDREYEQYF
TRBV4-1 | . | CASSQVGRGRNQPQHF
TRBV4-3 | . | CASSQGELVAKNIQYF
TRBV6-5 | . | CASSRTSGMRNEQFF
TRBV18 | . | CASSPARATDTQYF
TRBV6-1 | once | CASIQTRYGNQPQHF
TRBV27 | . | CASSYSGGRFSNQPQHF
TRBV2 | . | CASSRGGQATDTQYF
TRBV25-1 | . | CASSESRDRGVTNEKLFF
TRBV28 | . | CASSLSTVSYNEQFF
TRBV7-9 | . | CASSLARGPGTDTQYF
TRBV6-1 | . | CASSKTVMNTEAFF
TRBV6-5 | few | CASGTAQDDQPQHF
TRBV2 | once | CASSGTNIADTQYF
TRBV25-1 | . | CASLPGVWGEQFF
TRBV11-2 | . | CASSLGTADGYTF
TRBV27 | . | CASSLWGLAGVGEQFF
TRBV30 | . | CAWSVGTGVNEKLFF
TRBV5-1 | . | CASSLGGTASYEQYF
TRBV2 | . | CASSDLRTPSGSNQPQHF
TRBV28 | . | CASSSGQGFKNTEAFF
TRBV5-1 | . | CASSSEFRETQYF
TRBV19 | . | CASTQNLLTSGYTF
TRBV7-2 | once | CASSDAGATDTQYF
TRBV5-6 | . | CASSWSEVGYYEQYF
TRBV10-3 | . | CAIRTSGPSTDTQYF
TRBV6-1 | . | CASSDVPPGSEAFF
TRBV19 | . | CATSRGYINYGYTF
TRBV2 | . | CASRLDQPQHF